This TCR beta chain was recovered during a study of OX40 agonist ivuxolimab in advanced cancers. Study in general: Dose-escalation patients suffered from hepatocellular carcinoma, melanoma, renal cell or head and neck cancer.

This clone has just one count. The same CDR3 can be traced to other DNA sequences in this sample. Here immunoSEQ multiplex PCR was the method, and the copy in TCRdb shows in-frame clones only, minus some. The sample shows 94,000 or so clones, around 80% of them seen only once. Trimming stripped 7 bases from V and 8 bases from J, with 17 bases between. The CDR3 has 13 residues. The germline V gene encodes CDR1 MNHNY and CDR2 SVGAGI (reference sequence). This material consisted of CD4+ or CD8+ T cells sorted from blood, taken in a trial of the OX40 agonist ivuxolimab. The chain combines TRBV6-6 with TRBJ1-2; D is unresolved. The TCR sequence derives from an adult with an advanced solid tumor such as melanoma, head and neck, liver or kidney cancer. The CDR3 here is CASIRGEVEGYTF. CDR3 bases: TGTGCCAGCATTCGAGGTGAGGTGGAAGGCTACACCTTC.